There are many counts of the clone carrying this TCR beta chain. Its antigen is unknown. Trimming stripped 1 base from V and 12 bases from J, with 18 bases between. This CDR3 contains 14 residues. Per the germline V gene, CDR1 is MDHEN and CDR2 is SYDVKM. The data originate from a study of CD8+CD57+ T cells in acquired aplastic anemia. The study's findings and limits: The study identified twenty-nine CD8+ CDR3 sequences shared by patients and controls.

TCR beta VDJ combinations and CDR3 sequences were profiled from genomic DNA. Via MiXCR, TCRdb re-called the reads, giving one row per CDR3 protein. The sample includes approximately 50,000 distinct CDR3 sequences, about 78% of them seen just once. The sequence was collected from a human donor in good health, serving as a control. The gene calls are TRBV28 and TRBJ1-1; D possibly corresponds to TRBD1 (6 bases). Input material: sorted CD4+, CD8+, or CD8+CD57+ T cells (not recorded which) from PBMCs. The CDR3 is CASSLFLGGSDTFF. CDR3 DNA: TGTGCCAGCAGTTTATTTTTGGGGGGCTCCGATACTTTCTTT.